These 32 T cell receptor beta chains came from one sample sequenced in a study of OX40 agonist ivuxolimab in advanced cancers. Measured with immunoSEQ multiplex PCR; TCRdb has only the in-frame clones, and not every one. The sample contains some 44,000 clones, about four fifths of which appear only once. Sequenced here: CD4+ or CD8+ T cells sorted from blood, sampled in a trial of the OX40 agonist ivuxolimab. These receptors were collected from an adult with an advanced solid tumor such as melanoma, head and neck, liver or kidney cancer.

CDR3 protein: CASSDRTGIMNTEAFF. The CDR3 DNA sequence: TGTGCCAGTAGCGACAGGACAGGGATCATGAACACTGAAGCTTTCTTT. This chain uses TRBV19 with TRBJ1-1, with 8 nucleotides matching TRBD1. Germline loops: CDR1 LNHDA, CDR2 SQIVND (reference sequence). The CDR3 totals 16 residues. V gave up 6 bases and J gave up 0 bases; unmatched junction bases: 9.

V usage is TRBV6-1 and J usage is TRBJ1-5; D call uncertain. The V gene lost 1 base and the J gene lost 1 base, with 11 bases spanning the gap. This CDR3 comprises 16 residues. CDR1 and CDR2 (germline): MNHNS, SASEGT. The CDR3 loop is CASSEGGFGSNQPQHF. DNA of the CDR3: TGTGCCAGCAGTGAAGGGGGTTTCGGGAGCAATCAGCCCCAGCATTTT.

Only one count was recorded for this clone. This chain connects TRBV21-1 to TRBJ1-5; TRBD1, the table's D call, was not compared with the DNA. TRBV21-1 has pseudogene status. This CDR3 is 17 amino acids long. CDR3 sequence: CASSKVKAGGSNQPQHF. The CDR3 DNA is TGTGCCAGCAGCAAAGTTAAGGCAGGGGGTAGCAATCAGCCCCAGCATTTT.

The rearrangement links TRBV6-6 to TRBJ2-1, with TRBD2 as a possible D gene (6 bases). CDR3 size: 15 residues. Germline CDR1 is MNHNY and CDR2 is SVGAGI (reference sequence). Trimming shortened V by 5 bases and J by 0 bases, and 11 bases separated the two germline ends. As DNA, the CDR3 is TGTGCCAGCAGTCCCTATAGCGGCTCCTACAATGAGCAGTTCTTC. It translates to CASSPYSGSYNEQFF.

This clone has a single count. The CDR3 coding sequence is TGTGCCAGCAGCCTGCGACACGGCTTGATGGGGGAGCTGTTTTTT. Its protein is CASSLRHGLMGELFF. The rearrangement uses TRBV7-2 and TRBJ2-2; D uncertain. Trimming pared 5 bases from V and 8 bases from J, leaving 18 bases between. The CDR3 contains 15 residues. Germline lookup yields CDR1 SGHTA and CDR2 FQGNSA.

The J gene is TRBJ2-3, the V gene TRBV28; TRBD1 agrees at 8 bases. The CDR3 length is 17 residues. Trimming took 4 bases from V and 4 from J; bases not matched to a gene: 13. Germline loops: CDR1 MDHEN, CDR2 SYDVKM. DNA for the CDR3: TGTGCCAGCAGTTCTCGACTAACAGGGGGTAACTCAGATACGCAGTATTTT. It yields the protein CASSSRLTGGNSDTQYF. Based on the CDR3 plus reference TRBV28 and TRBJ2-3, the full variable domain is DVKVTQSSRYLVKRTGEKVFLECVQDMDHENMFWYRQDPGLGLRLIYFSYDVKMKEKGDIPEGYSVSREKKERFSLILESASTNQTSMYLCASSSRLTGGNSDTQYFGPGTRLTVL.

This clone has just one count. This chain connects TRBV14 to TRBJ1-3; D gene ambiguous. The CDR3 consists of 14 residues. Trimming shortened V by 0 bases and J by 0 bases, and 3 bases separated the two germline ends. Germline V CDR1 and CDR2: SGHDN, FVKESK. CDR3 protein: CASSQDVSGNTIYF. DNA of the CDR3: TGTGCCAGCAGCCAAGATGTCTCTGGAAACACCATATATTTT.

The chain's CDR3 is CASSRQGVPLNEKLFF. The CDR3 DNA follows: TGTGCCAGCAGCCGACAGGGGGTCCCCCTTAATGAAAAACTGTTTTTT. The V and J genes are TRBV25-1 and TRBJ1-4, with 9 bases aligning to TRBD1. The V segment lost 6 bases and the J segment 4 bases; nucleotides outside the gene matches: 9. The CDR3 totals 16 residues. Germline V gene data show CDR1 as MGHDK and CDR2 as SYGVNS.

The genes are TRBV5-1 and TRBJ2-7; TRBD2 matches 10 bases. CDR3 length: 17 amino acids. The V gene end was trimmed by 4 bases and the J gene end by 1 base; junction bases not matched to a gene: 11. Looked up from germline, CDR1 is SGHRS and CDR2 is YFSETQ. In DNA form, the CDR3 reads TGCGCCAGCAGCCCGGCGACGGGACTAGCGCCTTCCTACGAGCAGTACTTC. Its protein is CASSPATGLAPSYEQYF.

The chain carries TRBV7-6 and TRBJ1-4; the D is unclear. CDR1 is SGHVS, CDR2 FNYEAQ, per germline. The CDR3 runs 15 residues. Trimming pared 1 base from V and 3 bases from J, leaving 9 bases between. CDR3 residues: CASSLVFQPNEKLFF. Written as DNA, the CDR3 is TGTGCCAGCAGCTTAGTGTTCCAGCCTAATGAAAAACTGTTTTTT.

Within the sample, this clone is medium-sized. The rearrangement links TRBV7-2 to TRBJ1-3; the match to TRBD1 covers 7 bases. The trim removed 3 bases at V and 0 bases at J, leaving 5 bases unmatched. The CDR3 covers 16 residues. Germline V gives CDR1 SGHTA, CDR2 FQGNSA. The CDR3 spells CASSFGGTVSGNTIYF. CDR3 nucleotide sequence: TGTGCCAGCAGCTTCGGGGGGACAGTCTCTGGAAACACCATATATTTT.

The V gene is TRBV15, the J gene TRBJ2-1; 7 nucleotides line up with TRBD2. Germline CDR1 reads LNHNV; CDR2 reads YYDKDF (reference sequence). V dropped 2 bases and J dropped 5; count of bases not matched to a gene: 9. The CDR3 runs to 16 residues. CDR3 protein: CATSRSFTGLNNEQFF. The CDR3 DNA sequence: TGTGCCACCAGCAGATCCTTCACGGGACTAAACAATGAGCAGTTCTTC.

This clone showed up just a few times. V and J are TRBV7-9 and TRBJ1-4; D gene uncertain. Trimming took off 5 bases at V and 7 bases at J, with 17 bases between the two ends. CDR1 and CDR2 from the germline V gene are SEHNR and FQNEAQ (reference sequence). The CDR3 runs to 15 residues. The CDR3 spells CASSPQNRVGEKLFF. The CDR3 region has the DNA TGTGCCAGCAGCCCCCAGAATCGGGTTGGTGAAAAACTGTTTTTT. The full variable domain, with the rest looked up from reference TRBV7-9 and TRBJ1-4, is DTGVSQNPRHKITKRGQNVTFRCDPISEHNRLYWYRQTLGQGPEFLTYFQNEAQLEKSRLLSDRFSAERPKGSFSTLEIQRTEQGDSAMYLCASSPQNRVGEKLFFGSGTQLSVL.

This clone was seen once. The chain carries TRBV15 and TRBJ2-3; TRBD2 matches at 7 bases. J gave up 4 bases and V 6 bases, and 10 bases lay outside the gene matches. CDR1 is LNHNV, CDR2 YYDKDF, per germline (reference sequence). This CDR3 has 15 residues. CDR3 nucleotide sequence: TGTGCCACCAGGGACCTCGGCGGGAGTGCAGATACGCAGTATTTT. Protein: CATRDLGGSADTQYF.

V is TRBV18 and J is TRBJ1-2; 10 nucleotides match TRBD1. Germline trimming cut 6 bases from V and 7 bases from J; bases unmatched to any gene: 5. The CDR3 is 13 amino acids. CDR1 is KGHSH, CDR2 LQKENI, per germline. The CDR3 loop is CASSPTGGLGYTF. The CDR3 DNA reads TGTGCCAGCTCGCCGACAGGGGGCCTTGGCTACACCTTC.

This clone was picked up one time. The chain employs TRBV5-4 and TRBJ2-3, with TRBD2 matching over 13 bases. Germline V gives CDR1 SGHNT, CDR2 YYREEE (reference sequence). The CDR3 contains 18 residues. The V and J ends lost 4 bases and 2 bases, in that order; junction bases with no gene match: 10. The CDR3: CASSDSVLAGGSTDTQYF. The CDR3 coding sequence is TGTGCCAGCAGCGACTCCGTACTAGCGGGAGGGTCCACAGATACGCAGTATTTT.

DNA for the CDR3: TGTGCCAGCAGCGTAATAGGTAGCGGGAGGTTCTATGAGCAGTTCTTC. Translated: CASSVIGSGRFYEQFF. The genes are TRBV9 and TRBJ2-1, with 10 bases identical to TRBD2. This CDR3 is 16 amino acids long. After removal of 1 base from V and 8 bases from J, the junction contained 9 bases not matched to a gene. From germline, CDR1 is SGDLS and CDR2 YYNGEE.

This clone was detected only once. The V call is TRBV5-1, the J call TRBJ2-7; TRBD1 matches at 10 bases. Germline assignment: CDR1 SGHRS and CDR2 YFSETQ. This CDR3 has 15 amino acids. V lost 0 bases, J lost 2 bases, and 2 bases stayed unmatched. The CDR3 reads CASSLVDRGTYEQYF. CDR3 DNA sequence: TGCGCCAGCAGCTTGGTGGACAGGGGGACCTACGAGCAGTACTTC.

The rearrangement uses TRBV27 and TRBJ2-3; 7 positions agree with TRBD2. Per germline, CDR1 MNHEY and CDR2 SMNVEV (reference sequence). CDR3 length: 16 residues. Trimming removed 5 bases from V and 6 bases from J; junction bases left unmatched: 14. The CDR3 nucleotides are TGTGCCAGCAGTCCACCGGGGCTAGCGGTGCGTGATACGCAGTATTTT. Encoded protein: CASSPPGLAVRDTQYF.

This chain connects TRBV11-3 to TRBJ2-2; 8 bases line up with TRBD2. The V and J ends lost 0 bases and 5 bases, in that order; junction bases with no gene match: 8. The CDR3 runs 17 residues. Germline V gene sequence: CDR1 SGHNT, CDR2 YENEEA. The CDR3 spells CASSLEGSGRSTGELFF. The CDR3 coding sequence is TGTGCCAGCAGCTTAGAAGGGAGCGGGAGAAGTACCGGGGAGCTGTTTTTT.

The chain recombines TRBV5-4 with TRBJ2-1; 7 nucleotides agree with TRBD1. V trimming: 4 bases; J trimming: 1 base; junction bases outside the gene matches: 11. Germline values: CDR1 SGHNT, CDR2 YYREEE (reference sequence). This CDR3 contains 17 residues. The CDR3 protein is CASSLDSGTASYNEQFF. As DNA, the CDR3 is TGTGCCAGCAGCCTCGATTCCGGGACAGCTTCCTACAATGAGCAGTTCTTC.

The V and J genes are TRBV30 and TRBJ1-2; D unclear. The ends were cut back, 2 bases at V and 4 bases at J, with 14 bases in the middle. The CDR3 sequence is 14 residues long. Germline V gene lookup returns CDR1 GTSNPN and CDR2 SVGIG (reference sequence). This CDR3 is CAWSRTPDFYGYTF. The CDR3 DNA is TGTGCCTGGAGTCGAACACCTGACTTCTATGGCTACACCTTC.

The CDR3 bases are TGCAGTGCTAGATCGGATGAGCAGTTCTTC. Its translation is CSARSDEQFF. The V and J genes are TRBV20-1 and TRBJ2-1, with D unclear. V was clipped by 2 bases and J by 8 bases, with 4 bases between them. Germline CDR1 and CDR2: DFQATT and SNEGSKA (reference sequence). The CDR3 spans 10 residues.

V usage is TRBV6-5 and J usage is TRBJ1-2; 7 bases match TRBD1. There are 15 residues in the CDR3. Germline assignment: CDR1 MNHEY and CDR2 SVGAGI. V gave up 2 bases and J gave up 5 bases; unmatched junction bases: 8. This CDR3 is CASSYRGRGEYGYTF. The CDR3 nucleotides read TGTGCCAGCAGTTACAGGGGCAGGGGGGAATATGGCTACACCTTC.

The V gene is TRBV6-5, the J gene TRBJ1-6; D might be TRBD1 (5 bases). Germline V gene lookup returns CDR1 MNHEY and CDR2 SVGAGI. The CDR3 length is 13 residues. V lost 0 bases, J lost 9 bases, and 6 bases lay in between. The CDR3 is CASSYSGTSPLHF. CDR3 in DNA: TGTGCCAGCAGTTACTCAGGGACTTCACCCCTCCACTTT.

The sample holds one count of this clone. The CDR3 region has the DNA TGTGCCAGCAGTTCCCCCTTAGACTGGGGCCATGAGCAGTTCTTC. Its translation: CASSSPLDWGHEQFF. The chain links TRBV27 to TRBJ2-1, with D perhaps matching TRBD1 (5 bases). The CDR3 is 15 residues long. Germline CDR1 is MNHEY and CDR2 is SMNVEV (reference sequence). Trimming left V 4 bases short and J 8 bases short, with 18 bases between.

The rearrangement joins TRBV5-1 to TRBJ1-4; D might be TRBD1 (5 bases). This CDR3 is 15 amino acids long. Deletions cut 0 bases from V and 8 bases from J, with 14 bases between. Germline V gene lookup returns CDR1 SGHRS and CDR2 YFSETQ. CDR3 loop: CASSLEAGRNEKLFF. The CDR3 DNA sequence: TGCGCCAGCAGCTTGGAAGCAGGGAGGAACGAAAAACTGTTTTTT.

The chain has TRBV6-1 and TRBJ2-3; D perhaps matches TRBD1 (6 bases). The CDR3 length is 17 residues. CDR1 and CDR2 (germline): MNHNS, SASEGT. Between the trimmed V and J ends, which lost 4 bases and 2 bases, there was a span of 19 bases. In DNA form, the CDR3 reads TGTGCCAGCAGTGGCCGGGACACGCTTTGGTTCACAGATACGCAGTATTTT. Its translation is CASSGRDTLWFTDTQYF.

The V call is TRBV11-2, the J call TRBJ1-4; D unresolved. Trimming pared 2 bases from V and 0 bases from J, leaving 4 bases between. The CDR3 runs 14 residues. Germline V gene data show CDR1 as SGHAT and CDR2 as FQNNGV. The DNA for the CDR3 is TGTGCCAGCAGCTTAATTGCAACTAATGAAAAACTGTTTTTT. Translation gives CASSLIATNEKLFF.

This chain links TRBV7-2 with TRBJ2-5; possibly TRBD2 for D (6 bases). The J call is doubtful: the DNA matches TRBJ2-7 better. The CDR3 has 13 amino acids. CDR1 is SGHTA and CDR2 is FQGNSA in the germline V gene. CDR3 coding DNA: TGTGCCAGCAGATCGGGACTCCAATACGAGCAGTACTTC. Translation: CASRSGLQYEQYF.

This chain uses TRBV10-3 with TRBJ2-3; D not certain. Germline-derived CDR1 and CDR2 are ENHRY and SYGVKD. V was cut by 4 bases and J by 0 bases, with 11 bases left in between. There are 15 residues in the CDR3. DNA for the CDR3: TGTGCCATCAGTGGAGAGACGTTTAGCACAGATACGCAGTATTTT. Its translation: CAISGETFSTDTQYF.

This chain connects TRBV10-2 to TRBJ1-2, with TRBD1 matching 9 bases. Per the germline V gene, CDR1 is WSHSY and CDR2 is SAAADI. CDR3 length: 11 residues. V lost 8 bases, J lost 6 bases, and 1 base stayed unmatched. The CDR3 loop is CASGDRDGYTF. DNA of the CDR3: TGCGCCAGCGGGGACAGGGATGGCTACACCTTC.